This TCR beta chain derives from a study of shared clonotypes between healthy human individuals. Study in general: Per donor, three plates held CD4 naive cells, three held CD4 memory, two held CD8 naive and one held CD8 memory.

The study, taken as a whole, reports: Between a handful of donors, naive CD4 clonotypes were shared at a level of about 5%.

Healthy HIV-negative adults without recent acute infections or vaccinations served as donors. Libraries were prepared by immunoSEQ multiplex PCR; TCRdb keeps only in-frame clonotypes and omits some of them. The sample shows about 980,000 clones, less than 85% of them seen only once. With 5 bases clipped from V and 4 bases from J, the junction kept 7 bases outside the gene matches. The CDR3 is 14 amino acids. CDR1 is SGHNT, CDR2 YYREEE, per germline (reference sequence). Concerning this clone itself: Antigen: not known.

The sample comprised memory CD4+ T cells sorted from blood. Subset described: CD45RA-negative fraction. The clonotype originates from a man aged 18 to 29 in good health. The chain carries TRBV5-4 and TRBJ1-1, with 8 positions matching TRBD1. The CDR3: CASRPDRGLTEAFF. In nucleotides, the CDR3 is TGTGCCAGCAGACCTGACAGGGGACTCACTGAAGCTTTCTTT.